This TCR beta chain originates from a study of blood T cell repertoires in COVID-19. For the study at large: COVID-19 samples, acute and convalescent, were from the United States, Italy and Spain. PBMCs, B-cell-depleted T cells, or T cells were the source of the cDNA or gDNA that made up the material.

How the authors handled the data: Estimation of nucleated cell counts was performed using reference gene primer amplification. This table comes from immunoSEQ multiplex PCR, and its TCRdb copy is limited to in-frame clones, with some not included. V, J and clone size derive from that table, while D and trimming were established from the DNA sequence. This table holds roughly 130,000 clones, more than 80% found once. Trimming took off 6 bases at V and 0 bases at J, with 7 bases between the two ends. The CDR3 sequence is 13 residues long. CDR1 and CDR2 from the germline V gene are WNHNN and SYGVQD (reference sequence).

The TCR was taken from a woman aged 55 to 70 with acute or convalescent COVID-19. This sequence joins TRBV10-1 and TRBJ2-3; D gene unclear. The sequenced material came from peripheral blood. CDR3 in amino acids: CASSLESTDTQYF. CDR3 sequence (DNA): TGCGCCAGCAGCCTGGAGAGCACAGATACGCAGTATTTT.